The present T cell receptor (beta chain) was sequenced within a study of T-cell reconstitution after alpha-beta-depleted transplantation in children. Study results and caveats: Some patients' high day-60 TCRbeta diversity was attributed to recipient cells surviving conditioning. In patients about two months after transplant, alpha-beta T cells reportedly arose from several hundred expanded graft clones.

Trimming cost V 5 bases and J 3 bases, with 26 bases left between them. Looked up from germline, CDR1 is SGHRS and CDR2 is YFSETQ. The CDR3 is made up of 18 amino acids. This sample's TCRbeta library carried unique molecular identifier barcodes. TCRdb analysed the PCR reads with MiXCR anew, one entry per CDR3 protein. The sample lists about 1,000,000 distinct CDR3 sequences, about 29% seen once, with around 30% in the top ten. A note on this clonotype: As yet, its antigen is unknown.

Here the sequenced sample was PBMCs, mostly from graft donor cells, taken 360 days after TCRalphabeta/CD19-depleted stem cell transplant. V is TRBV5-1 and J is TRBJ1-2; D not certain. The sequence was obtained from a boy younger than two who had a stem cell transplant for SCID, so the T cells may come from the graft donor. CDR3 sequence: CASSPSVAGVPSDYGYTF. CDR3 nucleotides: TGCGCCAGCAGTCCCTCTGTCGCCGGGGTCCCGTCGGACTATGGCTACACCTTC.